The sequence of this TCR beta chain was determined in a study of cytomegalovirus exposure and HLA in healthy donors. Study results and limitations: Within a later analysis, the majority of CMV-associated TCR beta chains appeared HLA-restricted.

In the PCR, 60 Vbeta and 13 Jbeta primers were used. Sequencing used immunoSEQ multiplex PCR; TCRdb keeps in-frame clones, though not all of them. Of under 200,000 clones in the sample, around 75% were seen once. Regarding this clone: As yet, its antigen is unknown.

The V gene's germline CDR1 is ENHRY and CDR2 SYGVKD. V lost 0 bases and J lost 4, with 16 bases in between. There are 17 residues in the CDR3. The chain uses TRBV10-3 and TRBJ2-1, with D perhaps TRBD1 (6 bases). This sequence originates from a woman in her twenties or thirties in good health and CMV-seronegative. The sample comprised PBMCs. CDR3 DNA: TGTGCCATCAGTGAGTCGATTTTACAGGGACCTTACAATGAGCAGTTCTTC. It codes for CAISESILQGPYNEQFF.